Below are 8 T cell receptor beta chains sequenced from a single sample in a study of T cell repertoires in ileal Crohn's disease. Time point of the sample: neoterminal ileum biopsy at postoperative endoscopy, about 6 months after surgery. Sequencing was performed with immunoSEQ multiplex PCR; in TCRdb, only in-frame clones are kept and a portion is missing. The sample includes about 1,200 clones, 70% to 90% seen only once; the top ten take around 14%. Sequencing input: ileal tissue. Every receptor here comes from an adult with Crohn's disease.

This clone was found once. This rearrangement joins TRBV2 to TRBJ1-5; D is perhaps TRBD1 (6 bases). Germline V gene data show CDR1 as SNHLY and CDR2 as FYNNEI. The CDR3 is 13 residues long. The V end was cut by 4 bases, the J end by 2 bases, with 6 bases between. The CDR3 sequence is CASSGTGNQPQHF. CDR3 DNA: TGTGCCAGCAGTGGGACAGGCAATCAGCCCCAGCATTTT.

The CDR3 sequence is CASRTGLTGELFF. The CDR3, as DNA: TGCGCCAGCAGGACAGGACTCACCGGGGAGCTGTTTTTT. The chain uses TRBV10-2 and TRBJ2-2, with a tentative D call TRBD1 (6 bases). The CDR3 is made up of 13 amino acids. V dropped 6 bases and J dropped 4 bases, with 9 bases sitting between them. In germline, CDR1 is WSHSY, CDR2 SAAADI.

This clone is a singleton in its sample. The V and J genes are TRBV7-9 and TRBJ2-2, with D possibly being TRBD2 (6 bases). Trimming cost V 6 bases and J 3 bases, with 8 bases left between them. The germline V gene encodes CDR1 SEHNR and CDR2 FQNEAQ (reference sequence). CDR3 length: 13 amino acids. The CDR3 here is CASSWGDTGELFF. CDR3 in DNA: TGTGCCAGCAGTTGGGGGGACACCGGGGAGCTGTTTTTT.

This clone appeared once. J is TRBJ1-2 and V is TRBV5-8; TRBD1 matches at 8 bases. The germline V gene has CDR1 SGHTS and CDR2 YDEGEE. The CDR3 contains 14 residues. V gave up 1 base and J gave up 4 bases; unmatched junction bases: 3. CDR3 region: CASSLRDRGYGYTF. The CDR3, as DNA: TGTGCCAGCAGCTTGCGTGACAGGGGCTATGGCTACACCTTC.

A note on this clone: At one boundary the junction diverges from the germline segment, which might be a read error. The rearrangement links TRBV15 to TRBJ1-1; 8 bases agree with TRBD1. Germline V lookup: CDR1 LNHNV, CDR2 YYDKDF (reference sequence). This CDR3 contains 14 residues. CDR3 DNA: TGTGCCACCAGAAGACAGGGGATGAACACTGAAGCTCTCTTT. This sequence encodes CATRRQGMNTEALF.

This CDR3 reads CASRPGVSTDTQYF. The DNA of the CDR3 is TGTGCCAGTAGGCCCGGGGTTAGCACAGATACGCAGTATTTT. The V gene is TRBV19, the J gene TRBJ2-3; maybe TRBD2 (5 bases). The CDR3 totals 14 residues. Trimming took 6 bases from V and 0 from J, leaving 10 bases between them. Germline loops: CDR1 LNHDA, CDR2 SQIVND (reference sequence).

The chain joins TRBV2 to TRBJ1-1; 11 bases fit TRBD1. Germline lookup yields CDR1 SNHLY and CDR2 FYNNEI. V shed 6 bases, J shed 7 bases, and the junction held 10 bases outside the gene matches. The CDR3 has 15 amino acids. CDR3 in DNA: TGTGCCAGCAGACCCGGGACAGGGGGACATCTTGAAGCTTTCTTT. Translation gives CASRPGTGGHLEAFF.

This chain connects TRBV9 to TRBJ2-3; 8 nucleotides line up with TRBD2. The CDR3 is 15 residues long. V shed 3 bases, J shed 3 bases, and the junction held 6 bases outside the gene matches. Germline assignment: CDR1 SGDLS and CDR2 YYNGEE. DNA for the CDR3: TGTGCCAGCAGCGAACTAGCGGTTGGTACAGATACGCAGTATTTT. Translated, it gives CASSELAVGTDTQYF.